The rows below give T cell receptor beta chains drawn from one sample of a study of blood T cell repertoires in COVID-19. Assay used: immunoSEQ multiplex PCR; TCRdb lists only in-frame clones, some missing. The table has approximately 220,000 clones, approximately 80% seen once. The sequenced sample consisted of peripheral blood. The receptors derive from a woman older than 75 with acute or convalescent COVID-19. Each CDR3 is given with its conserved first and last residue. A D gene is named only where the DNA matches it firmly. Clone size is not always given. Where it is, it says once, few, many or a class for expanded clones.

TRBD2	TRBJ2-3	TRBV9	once	TGTGCCAGCAGCATTGGTGTAGCGGGGGCGGGCACAGATACGCAGTATTTT	CASSIGVAGAGTDTQYF
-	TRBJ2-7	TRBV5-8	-	TGTGCCAGCACCCCAACAGCAGGGTCCCTTTCCTACGAGCAGTACTTC	CASTPTAGSLSYEQYF
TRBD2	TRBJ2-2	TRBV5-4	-	TGTGCCAGCAGCCCCGGACTAGCGGAGAACACCGGGGAGCTGTTTTTT	CASSPGLAENTGELFF
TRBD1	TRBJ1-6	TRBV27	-	TGTGCCAGCAGGCAGGGGGGTCCCGCTAATTCACCCCTCCACTTT	CASRQGGPANSPLHF
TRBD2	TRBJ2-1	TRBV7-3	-	TGTGCCAGCAGCTCCCGGACTAGCGGGGGCGGAAATGAGCAGTTCTTC	CASSSRTSGGGNEQFF
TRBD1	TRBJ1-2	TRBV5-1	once	TGCGCCAGCAGCGTGACAGGGGCGTATGGCTACACCTTC	CASSVTGAYGYTF
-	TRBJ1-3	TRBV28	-	TGTGCCAGCACTCCCGGAGGCTCTGGAAACACCATATATTTT	CASTPGGSGNTIYF
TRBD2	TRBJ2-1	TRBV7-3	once	TGTGCCAGCAGCCCGACTAGCGGGAGCCTCAATGAGCAGTTCTTC	CASSPTSGSLNEQFF
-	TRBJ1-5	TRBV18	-	TGTGCCAGCTCTCAGGAGACAGCTCGGATGGGCAATCAGCCCCAGCATTTT	CASSQETARMGNQPQHF
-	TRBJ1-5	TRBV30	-	TGTGCCTGGAGTGCAGGGTCCCATCAGCCCCAGCATTTT	CAWSAGSHQPQHF
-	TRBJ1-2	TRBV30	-	TGTGCCTGGAGTGTAGGTCCCCCGGGAGGCTATGGCTACACCTTC	CAWSVGPPGGYGYTF
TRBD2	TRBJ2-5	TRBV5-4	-	TGTGCCAGCAGCACACGGGCGGGGGGTGGAGAGACCCAGTACTTC	CASSTRAGGGETQYF
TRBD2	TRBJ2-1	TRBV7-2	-	TGTGCCAGCAGCCCGAGGGAGGGCGGCTACAATGAGCAGTTCTTC	CASSPREGGYNEQFF
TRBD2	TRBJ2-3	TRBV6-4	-	TGTGCCAGCAGTGACTCGCGGGGAGCGGGGGGCGCAGATACGCAGTATTTT	CASSDSRGAGGADTQYF
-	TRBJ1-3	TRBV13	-	TGTGCCAGCAGCTTAGGCCGGGGGTCTGGAAACACCATATATTTT	CASSLGRGSGNTIYF
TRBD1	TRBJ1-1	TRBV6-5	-	TGTGCCAGCAGTTATGGGGACAGGGCCACTGAAGCTTTCTTT	CASSYGDRATEAFF
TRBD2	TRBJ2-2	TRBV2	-	TGTGCCAGCAGAGGACTAGCGGTCTCCGGGGAGCTGTTTTTT	CASRGLAVSGELFF
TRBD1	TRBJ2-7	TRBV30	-	TGTGCCTGGAGTCCGAGGACAGGGACGTACGAGCAGTACTTC	CAWSPRTGTYEQYF
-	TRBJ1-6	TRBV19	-	TGTGCCAGTAGTATAGGCCCGGTTGATTCACCCCTCCACTTT	CASSIGPVDSPLHF
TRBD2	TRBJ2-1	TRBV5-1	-	TGCGCCAGCAGCTTGGCTAGCGGGGTCAGTGAGCAGTTCTTC	CASSLASGVSEQFF
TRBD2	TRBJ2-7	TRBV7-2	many	TGTGCCAGCAGCTCCCAGCGGGGGGCGGGGGGCGACGAGCAGTACTTC	CASSSQRGAGGDEQYF
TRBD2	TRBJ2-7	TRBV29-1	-	TGCAGCGTTGAATGGGTTAGCGGGACGACCTACGAGCAGTACTTC	CSVEWVSGTTYEQYF
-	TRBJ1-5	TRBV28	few	TGTGCCAGCACAACCGGGGGGGGCGTGAGCAATCAGCCCCAGCATTTT	CASTTGGGVSNQPQHF
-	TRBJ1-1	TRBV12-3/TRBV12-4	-	TGTGCCAGCAGTTTCGCCCGGGACACTGAAGCTTTCTTT	CASSFARDTEAFF
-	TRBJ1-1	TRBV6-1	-	TGTGCCAGCAGTGAAGAGAGAGTTCCCATGAACACTGAAGCTTTCTTT	CASSEERVPMNTEAFF
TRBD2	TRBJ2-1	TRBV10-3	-	TGTGCCACACACATCGATGGCGGGAGCTCCTACAATGAGCAGTTCTTC	CATHIDGGSSYNEQFF
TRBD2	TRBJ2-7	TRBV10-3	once	TGTGCCATCACTTCGTCTAGCGGGGATTACGAGCAGTACTTC	CAITSSSGDYEQYF
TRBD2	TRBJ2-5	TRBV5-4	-	TGTGCCAGCAGCTTGGATCCTAGCGGGACGATCGGGGTGGAGACCCAGTACTTC	CASSLDPSGTIGVETQYF
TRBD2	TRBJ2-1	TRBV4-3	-	TGCGCCAGCAGCCCCCGCCCTAGCGGGGGGGGAAACAATGAGCAGTTCTTC	CASSPRPSGGGNNEQFF
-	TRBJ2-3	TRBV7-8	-	TGTGCCAGCAGCTTGGCATGGGTCCTCACCGGGGGCACAGATACGCAGTATTTT	CASSLAWVLTGGTDTQYF
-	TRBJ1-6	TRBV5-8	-	TGTGCCAGCAGCTTTTTCGGGAGATCAACTAATTCACCCCTCCACTTT	CASSFFGRSTNSPLHF
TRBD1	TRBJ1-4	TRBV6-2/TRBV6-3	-	TGTGCCAGCAGTTCGGACAGGGTGTCTAATGAAAAACTGTTTTTT	CASSSDRVSNEKLFF
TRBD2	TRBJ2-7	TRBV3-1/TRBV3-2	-	TGTGCCAGCAGCCCCTCCACGGGGGCTAGCGGGGGTGGCGAGCAGTACTTC	CASSPSTGASGGGEQYF
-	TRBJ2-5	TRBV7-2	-	TGTGCCAGCAGCCCCGCTTACTCCCAAGAGACCCAGTACTTC	CASSPAYSQETQYF
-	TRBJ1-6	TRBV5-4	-	TGTGCCAGCCGGGAGGGGCAGGGCTTGGGGAATTCACCCCTCCACTTT	CASREGQGLGNSPLHF
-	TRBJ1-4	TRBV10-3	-	TGTGCCATCAGTGAAGGGGCGGGGGATGAAAAACTGTTTTTT	CAISEGAGDEKLFF
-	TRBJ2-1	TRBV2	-	TGTGCCAGCAGCGGAGGACTTAATGAGCAGTTCTTC	CASSGGLNEQFF
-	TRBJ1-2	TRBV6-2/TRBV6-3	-	TGTGCCAGCAGTAATCCGGGACAACATGGCTACACCTTC	CASSNPGQHGYTF
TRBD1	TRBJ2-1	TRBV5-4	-	TGTGCCAGCAGCCCGGACAGGGAGGCCAATGAGCAGTTCTTC	CASSPDREANEQFF
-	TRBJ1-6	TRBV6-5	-	TGTGCCAGCAGCCTCGGACAGAACAATTCACCCCTCCACTTT	CASSLGQNNSPLHF
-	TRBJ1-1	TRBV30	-	TGTGCCTGGAGTGCAGGGAACACTGAAGCTTTCTTT	CAWSAGNTEAFF
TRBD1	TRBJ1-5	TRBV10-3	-	TGTGCCATCAGTGAGGGACAGGGGCCTCAGCCCCAGCATTTT	CAISEGQGPQPQHF
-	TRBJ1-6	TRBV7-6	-	TGTGCCAGCAGCTTAGACGGGGTGGAGGACGGAAAATATAATTCACCCCTCCACTTT	CASSLDGVEDGKYNSPLHF
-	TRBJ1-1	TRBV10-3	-	TGTGCCATCAGTCGGGAGGTGTTAGGTACTGAAGCTTTCTTT	CAISREVLGTEAFF
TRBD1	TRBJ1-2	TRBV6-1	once	TGTGCCAGCAGTCCCTCAGGGGGTGATGGCTACACCTTC	CASSPSGGDGYTF
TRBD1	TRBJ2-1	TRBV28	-	TGTGCCAGCAGCACAGGACAGGGGCCCCTCAATGAGCAGTTCTTC	CASSTGQGPLNEQFF
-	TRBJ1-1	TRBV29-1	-	TGCAGCGTTGAATTGGTCAGGGGCCAAGCTTTCTTT	CSVELVRGQAFF
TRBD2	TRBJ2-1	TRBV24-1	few	TGTGCCACCAGTGATTTTACTAGCGGCCACTACAATGAGCAGTTCTTC	CATSDFTSGHYNEQFF
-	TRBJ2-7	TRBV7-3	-	TGTGCCAGCAGCTACCAGGGGTCCTACGAGCAGTACTTC	CASSYQGSYEQYF
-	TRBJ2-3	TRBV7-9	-	TGTGCCAGTTCCTCCACAGATACGCAGTATTTT	CASSSTDTQYF
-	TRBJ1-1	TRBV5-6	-	TGTGCCAGCAGTCGTGGACGGGGTCCCTCAATTGAAGCTTTCTTT	CASSRGRGPSIEAFF
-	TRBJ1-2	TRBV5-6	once	TGTGCCAGCAGCTTGGCGGACAGCCTGGGTACCTTC	CASSLADSLGTF
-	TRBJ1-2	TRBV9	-	TGTGCCAGCAGCGTAGCGAGTGCCTCTAACTATGGCTACACCTTC	CASSVASASNYGYTF
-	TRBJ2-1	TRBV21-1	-	TGTGCCAGCAGCCCGGAACTAGCGGGGGGGGACCCTTACAAGTATGAGCAGTTCTTC	CASSPELAGGDPYKYEQFF
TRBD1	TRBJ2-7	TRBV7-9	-	TGTGCCAGCAGCCGGTACGGACAGGGTAACCAGTACTTC	CASSRYGQGNQYF